A single sample gave rise to the 20 T cell receptor beta chains below, sequenced in a study of shared clonotypes between healthy human individuals. Profiling relied on immunoSEQ multiplex PCR, and the TCRdb table lists in-frame clones only, not all of them. The sample carries 550,000 to 750,000 clones, about 95% recorded once. In the naive CD8 group, cells lacked CD45RO and were positively selected for CCR7, so terminally differentiated effector memory CD45RA+ cells were left out. The sample taken for sequencing was naive CD8+ T cells sorted from blood. The receptor set was obtained from a woman aged 25-40 years in good health.

The chain is built from TRBV19 and TRBJ1-5; D gene unclear. Trimming cost V 0 bases and J 3 bases, with 9 bases left between them. Germline loops: CDR1 LNHDA, CDR2 SQIVND (reference sequence). The CDR3 length is 15 residues. In nucleotides, the CDR3 is TGTGCCAGTAGTATAGATGAGCGGAACAATCAGCCCCAGCATTTT. Translation gives CASSIDERNNQPQHF.

The chain links TRBV14 to TRBJ1-2; the D is unclear. Per the germline V gene, CDR1 is SGHDN and CDR2 is FVKESK. CDR3 size: 17 residues. Trimming cost V 4 bases and J 3 bases, with 21 bases left between them. CDR3 residues: CASSPRRRWPDDYGYTF. As DNA, the CDR3 is TGTGCCAGCAGCCCAAGACGAAGATGGCCAGACGACTATGGCTACACCTTC.

V gene TRBV9 combines with J gene TRBJ2-1, with TRBD2 identical over 7 bases. The trim removed 4 bases at V and 6 bases at J, leaving 4 bases unmatched. The CDR3 consists of 13 residues. Per germline, CDR1 SGDLS and CDR2 YYNGEE. The CDR3 DNA reads TGTGCCAGCAGCCCGGGGACTACCAATGAGCAGTTCTTC. Its protein product is CASSPGTTNEQFF.

The chain carries TRBV4-1 and TRBJ2-5; 7 bases match TRBD2. With 4 bases clipped from V and 5 bases from J, the junction kept 7 bases outside the gene matches. Germline-derived CDR1 and CDR2 are MGHRA and YSYEKL. CDR3 length: 14 residues. CDR3 sequence: CASSRDLRGETQYF. CDR3 DNA: TGCGCCAGCAGCCGGGACTTGCGGGGGGAGACCCAGTACTTC.

The J gene is TRBJ2-7, the V gene TRBV18; D perhaps matches TRBD1 (6 bases). Trimming cost V 3 bases and J 7 bases, with 7 bases left between them. Germline V lookup: CDR1 KGHSH, CDR2 LQKENI. The CDR3 spans 11 residues. The CDR3 DNA reads TGTGCCAGCTCACCTGGGACAGAGCAGTACTTC. Its protein product is CASSPGTEQYF. The whole variable domain, filled in from reference TRBV18 and TRBJ2-7, reads NAGVMQNPRHLVRRRGQEARLRCSPMKGHSHVYWYRQLPEEGLKFMVYLQKENIIDESGMPKERFSAEFPKEGPSILRIQQVVRGDSAAYFCASSPGTEQYFGPGTRLTVT.

The V call is TRBV30, the J call TRBJ1-2, with unresolved D. The germline V and J ends were trimmed by 0 bases and 7 bases, with 21 bases remaining between them. Germline V gene lookup returns CDR1 GTSNPN and CDR2 SVGIG (reference sequence). This CDR3 spans 16 amino acids. The CDR3 bases are TGTGCCTGGAGTGTACTCGAAAGGGTAGAACATCCTGGCTACACCTTC. Translating it yields CAWSVLERVEHPGYTF.

The chain is built from TRBV6-5 and TRBJ1-2; 9 bases line up with TRBD1. This CDR3 contains 13 residues. Unmatched junction bases numbered 5, after V lost 6 bases and J lost 6 bases. Germline V gene lookup returns CDR1 MNHEY and CDR2 SVGAGI. CDR3: CASRLTGGHGYTF. The CDR3, as DNA: TGTGCCAGCAGACTTACAGGGGGCCATGGCTACACCTTC.

The chain couples TRBV4-1 to TRBJ2-1, with 9 bases aligning to TRBD1. The ends lost 1 base at V and 6 bases at J; junction bases unmatched: 1. Germline loops: CDR1 MGHRA, CDR2 YSYEKL. The CDR3 extends over 14 amino acids. The CDR3 region has the DNA TGCGCCAGCAGCCAAGCGGGACAGGGCAATGAGCAGTTCTTC. It specifies CASSQAGQGNEQFF.

The chain links TRBV19 to TRBJ1-2, with 9 bases fitting TRBD1. Trimming took 8 bases from V and 5 from J; bases not matched to a gene: 6. This CDR3 is built from 13 residues. Germline CDR1 is LNHDA and CDR2 is SQIVND (reference sequence). Here the CDR3 reads CASWDREDYGYTF. In nucleotides, the CDR3 is TGTGCCAGTTGGGACAGGGAGGATTATGGCTACACCTTC. Full variable domain (remainder filled in from reference TRBV19 and TRBJ1-2): DGGITQSPKYLFRKEGQNVTLSCEQNLNHDAMYWYRQDPGQGLRLIYYSQIVNDFQKGDIAEGYSVSREKKESFPLTVTSAQKNPTAFYLCASWDREDYGYTFGSGTRLTVV.

The chain employs TRBV6-5 and TRBJ1-1; possible D gene TRBD1, 6 bases. Germline values: CDR1 MNHEY, CDR2 SVGAGI. Trimming shortened V by 6 bases and J by 3 bases, and 11 bases separated the two germline ends. The CDR3 extends over 13 amino acids. CDR3 protein: CASRQGRHTEAFF. In DNA, the CDR3 is TGTGCCAGCAGGCAGGGGAGGCACACTGAAGCTTTCTTT.

This clone was counted a single time. The chain joins TRBV9 to TRBJ2-3, with TRBD1 matching over 8 bases. The trim removed 3 bases at V and 5 bases at J, leaving 8 bases unmatched. Germline V lookup: CDR1 SGDLS, CDR2 YYNGEE. The CDR3 has 15 residues. CDR3 nucleotide sequence: TGTGCCAGCAGCGACCAGGGGGCTGGGGGAGATACGCAGTATTTT. Its translation: CASSDQGAGGDTQYF.

The chain combines TRBV7-8 with TRBJ1-5, with 8 positions matching TRBD1. The CDR3 runs to 16 residues. CDR1 is SGHVS and CDR2 is FQNEAQ in the germline V gene. V lost 0 bases and J lost 6; bases outside the gene matches: 7. CDR3 nucleotides: TGTGCCAGCAGCTTAGCTGGCAGGGGGCTTGGTCAGCCCCAGCATTTT. It codes for CASSLAGRGLGQPQHF.

The V call is TRBV29-1, the J call TRBJ1-1; D uncertain. The CDR3 has 16 amino acids. Germline V lookup: CDR1 SQVTM, CDR2 ANQGSEA. V was cut by 5 bases and J by 1 base, with 20 bases left in between. CDR3 sequence: CSVQAGIGQPNTEAFF. The CDR3 DNA is TGCAGCGTTCAGGCCGGGATCGGGCAGCCGAACACTGAAGCTTTCTTT.

Regarding this clone: An end of the junction differs from the germline gene, which may be a read error. The identical CDR3 is also encoded by other nucleotide sequences in the sample. The chain recombines TRBV5-1 with TRBJ2-2; D not resolved. Germline V lookup: CDR1 SGHRS, CDR2 YFSETQ. CDR3 length: 14 amino acids. The CDR3 is CASSLGSNTGELFF. CDR3 bases: TGCGCCAGCAGCTTGGGGTCCAACACGGGGGAGCTGTTTTTT.

The V call is TRBV19, the J call TRBJ1-1; D ambiguous. CDR3 length: 14 amino acids. Germline lookup yields CDR1 LNHDA and CDR2 SQIVND (reference sequence). Trimming removed 9 bases at V and 2 bases at J, with 16 bases between. This CDR3 is CASLEGPANTEAFF. CDR3 nucleotide sequence: TGTGCCAGCCTGGAAGGACCTGCAAACACTGAAGCTTTCTTT. Drawing the rest from reference TRBV19 and TRBJ1-1, the complete variable domain is DGGITQSPKYLFRKEGQNVTLSCEQNLNHDAMYWYRQDPGQGLRLIYYSQIVNDFQKGDIAEGYSVSREKKESFPLTVTSAQKNPTAFYLCASLEGPANTEAFFGQGTRLTVV.

The CDR3 bases are TGTGCCAGCAGCCCCACAGGGATCTACGAGCAGTACTTC. Its protein is CASSPTGIYEQYF. This chain connects TRBV7-9 to TRBJ2-7; possibly TRBD1 for D (6 bases). Germline-derived CDR1 and CDR2 are SEHNR and FQNEAQ (reference sequence). V lost 5 bases and J 3 bases, leaving 11 bases between the germline ends. The CDR3 covers 13 residues. The variable domain in full, completed from reference TRBV7-9 and TRBJ2-7, reads DTGVSQNPRHKITKRGQNVTFRCDPISEHNRLYWYRQTLGQGPEFLTYFQNEAQLEKSRLLSDRFSAERPKGSFSTLEIQRTEQGDSAMYLCASSPTGIYEQYFGPGTRLTVT.

The chain links TRBV4-2 to TRBJ1-5; weak D call: TRBD1 (6 bases). Germline V lookup: CDR1 LGHNA, CDR2 YNFKEQ. CDR3 size: 16 residues. V was cut by 2 bases and J by 8 bases, with 19 bases left in between. The CDR3 nucleotides read TGTGCCAGCAGCCAATCCCCCGGAGGGACAATGGAGCCCCAGCATTTT. It codes for CASSQSPGGTMEPQHF.

This clone was recorded only once. The CDR3 DNA is TGTGCCAGCAGCCCAGCACTCCCCGTCAACAATGAGCAGTTCTTC. Protein product: CASSPALPVNNEQFF. The chain recombines TRBV28 with TRBJ2-1; D uncertain. The CDR3 length is 15 residues. Germline V gene lookup returns CDR1 MDHEN and CDR2 SYDVKM. The V and J ends lost 6 bases and 5 bases respectively, with 17 bases between them. The full variable domain, with the rest looked up from reference TRBV28 and TRBJ2-1, is DVKVTQSSRYLVKRTGEKVFLECVQDMDHENMFWYRQDPGLGLRLIYFSYDVKMKEKGDIPEGYSVSREKKERFSLILESASTNQTSMYLCASSPALPVNNEQFFGPGTRLTVL.

The chain joins TRBV5-4 to TRBJ2-7; D call uncertain. The CDR3 runs to 15 residues. Trimming took off 4 bases at V and 2 bases at J, with 16 bases between the two ends. The V gene's germline CDR1 is SGHNT and CDR2 YYREEE (reference sequence). This CDR3 reads CASSTPGLEAYEQYF. In nucleotides, the CDR3 is TGTGCCAGCAGCACGCCGGGCCTTGAAGCCTACGAGCAGTACTTC.

CDR3: CSATEQGFNDYEQYF. The CDR3 coding sequence is TGCAGCGCAACAGAACAGGGCTTTAATGATTACGAGCAGTACTTC. This chain joins TRBV29-1 and TRBJ2-7, with D possibly TRBD1 on 6 matching bases. Trimming pared 7 bases from V and 4 bases from J, leaving 23 bases between. This CDR3 comprises 15 residues. Germline assignment: CDR1 SQVTM and CDR2 ANQGSEA.